Listed here are 2 T cell receptor beta chains from one sample, sequenced in a study of CD4 T cell repertoires in COVID-19. Profiling relied on immunoSEQ multiplex PCR, and the TCRdb table lists in-frame clones only, not all of them. The repertoire consists of 8,400 or so clones, with roughly 84% occurring once and the leading ten covering less than 2.5%. Sequencing was done directly on freshly isolated, uncultured memory T cells. The material sequenced was effector memory CD4+ T cells from blood, taken before the COVID-19 pandemic. Receptors were obtained from a human donor who had COVID-19.

The V call is TRBV5-1, the J call TRBJ2-3; TRBD1 might be the D (6 bases). The V end lost 4 bases, the J end lost 2 bases, and 14 bases lay between the germline ends. This CDR3 is 15 amino acids long. Germline CDR1 reads SGHRS; CDR2 reads YFSETQ. The CDR3 nucleotides read TGCGCCAGCAGCCCAGGGACATTCTTCACAGATACGCAGTATTTT. Its protein product is CASSPGTFFTDTQYF.

The rearrangement uses TRBV11-2 and TRBJ2-3, with D perhaps TRBD2 (6 bases). The CDR3 length is 16 residues. V gave up 1 base and J gave up 3 bases, with 14 bases separating them. CDR1 and CDR2 from the germline V gene are SGHAT and FQNNGV. As DNA, the CDR3 is TGTGCCAGCAGCTTAGGACGTAGGGAGGTAACAGATACGCAGTATTTT. Translating it yields CASSLGRREVTDTQYF. The whole variable domain, filled in from reference TRBV11-2 and TRBJ2-3, reads EAGVAQSPRYKIIEKRQSVAFWCNPISGHATLYWYQQILGQGPKLLIQFQNNGVVDDSQLPKDRFSAERLKGVDSTLKIQPAKLEDSAVYLCASSLGRREVTDTQYFGPGTRLTVL.